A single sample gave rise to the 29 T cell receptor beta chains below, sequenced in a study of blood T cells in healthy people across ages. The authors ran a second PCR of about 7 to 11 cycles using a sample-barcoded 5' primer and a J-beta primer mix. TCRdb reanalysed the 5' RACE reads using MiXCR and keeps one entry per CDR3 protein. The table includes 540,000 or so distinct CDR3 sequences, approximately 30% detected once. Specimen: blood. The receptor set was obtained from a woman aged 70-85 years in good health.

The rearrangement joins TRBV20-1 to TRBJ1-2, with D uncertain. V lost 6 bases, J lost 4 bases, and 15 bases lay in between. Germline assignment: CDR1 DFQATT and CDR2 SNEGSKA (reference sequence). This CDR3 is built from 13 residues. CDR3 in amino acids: CSAERVIGYGYTF. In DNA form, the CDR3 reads TGCAGTGCAGAAAGGGTAATCGGCTATGGCTACACCTTC.

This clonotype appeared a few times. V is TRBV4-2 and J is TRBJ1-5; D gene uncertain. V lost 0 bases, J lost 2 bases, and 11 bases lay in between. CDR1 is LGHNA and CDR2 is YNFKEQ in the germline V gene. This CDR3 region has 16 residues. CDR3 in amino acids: CASSQDAWQGNQPQHF. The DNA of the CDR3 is TGTGCCAGCAGCCAAGACGCCTGGCAGGGCAATCAGCCCCAGCATTTT.

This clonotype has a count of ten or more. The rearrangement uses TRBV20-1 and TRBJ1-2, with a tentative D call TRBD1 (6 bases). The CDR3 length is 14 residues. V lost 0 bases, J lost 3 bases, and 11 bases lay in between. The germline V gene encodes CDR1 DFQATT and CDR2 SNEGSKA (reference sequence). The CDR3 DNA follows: TGCAGTGCTAGAGACGACAGGAAAGACTATGGCTACACCTTC. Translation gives CSARDDRKDYGYTF.

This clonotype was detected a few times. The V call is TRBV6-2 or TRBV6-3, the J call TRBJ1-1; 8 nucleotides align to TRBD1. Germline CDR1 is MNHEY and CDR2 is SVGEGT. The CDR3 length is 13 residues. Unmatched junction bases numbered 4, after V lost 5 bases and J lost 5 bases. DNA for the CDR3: TGTGCCAGCAGTACCCGGGACAGGACTGAAGCTTTCTTT. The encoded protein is CASSTRDRTEAFF.

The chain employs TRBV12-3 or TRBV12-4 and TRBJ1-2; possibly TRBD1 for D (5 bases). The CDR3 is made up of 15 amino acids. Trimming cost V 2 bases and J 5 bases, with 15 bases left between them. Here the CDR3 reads CASSLFGHPGYGYTF. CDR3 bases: TGTGCCAGCAGTTTATTTGGACACCCAGGGTATGGCTACACCTTC.

The CDR3 here is CASILPPYNEQFF. As DNA, the CDR3 is TGTGCCAGCATCCTCCCCCCTTACAATGAGCAGTTCTTC. This chain joins TRBV6-1 and TRBJ2-5; unclear D gene. The DNA end lines up better with TRBJ2-1; the J call may be wrong. The germline gives CDR1 MNHNS, CDR2 SASEGT. CDR3 length equals 13 residues.

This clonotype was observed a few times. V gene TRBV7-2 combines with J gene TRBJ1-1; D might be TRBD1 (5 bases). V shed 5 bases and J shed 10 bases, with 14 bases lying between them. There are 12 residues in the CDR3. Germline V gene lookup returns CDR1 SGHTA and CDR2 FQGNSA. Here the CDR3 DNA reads TGTGCCAGCAGCATATCCGGGACCGGAGCTTTCTTT. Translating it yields CASSISGTGAFF. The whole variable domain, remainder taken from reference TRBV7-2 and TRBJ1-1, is GAGVSQSPSNKVTEKGKDVELRCDPISGHTALYWYRQSLGQGLEFLIYFQGNSAPDKSGLPSDRFSAERTGGSVSTLTIQRTQQEDSAVYLCASSISGTGAFFGQGTRLTVV.

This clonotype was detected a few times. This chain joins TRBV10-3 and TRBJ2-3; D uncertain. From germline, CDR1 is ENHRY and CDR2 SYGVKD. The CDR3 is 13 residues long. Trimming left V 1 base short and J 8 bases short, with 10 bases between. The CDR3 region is CAISEFGRFTQYF. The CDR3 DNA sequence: TGTGCCATCAGTGAGTTCGGACGCTTTACGCAGTATTTT.

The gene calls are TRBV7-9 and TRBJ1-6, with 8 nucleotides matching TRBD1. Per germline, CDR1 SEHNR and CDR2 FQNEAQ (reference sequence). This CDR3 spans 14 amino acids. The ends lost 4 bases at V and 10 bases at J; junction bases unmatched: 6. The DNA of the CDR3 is TGTGCCAGCAGCTCCTCGGGACAGGAGTCACCCCTCCACTTT. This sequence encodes CASSSSGQESPLHF.

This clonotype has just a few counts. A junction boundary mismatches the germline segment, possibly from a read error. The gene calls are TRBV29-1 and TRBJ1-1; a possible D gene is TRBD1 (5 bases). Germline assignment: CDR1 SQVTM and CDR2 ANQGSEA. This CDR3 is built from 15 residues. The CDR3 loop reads CSARTTERGNTEAFF. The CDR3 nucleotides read TGCAGCGCCCGGACAACAGAGAGAGGGAACACTGAAGCCTTCTTT.

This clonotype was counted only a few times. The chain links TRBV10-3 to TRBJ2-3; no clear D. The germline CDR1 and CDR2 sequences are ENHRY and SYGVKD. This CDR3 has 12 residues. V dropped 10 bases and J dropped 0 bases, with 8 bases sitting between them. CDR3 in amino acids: CATGPSTDTQYF. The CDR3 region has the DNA TGTGCCACTGGGCCGAGCACAGATACGCAGTATTTT.

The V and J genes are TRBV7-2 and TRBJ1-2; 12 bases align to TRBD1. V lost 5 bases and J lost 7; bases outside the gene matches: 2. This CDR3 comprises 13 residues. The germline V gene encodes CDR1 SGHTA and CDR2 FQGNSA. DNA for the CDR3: TGTGCCAGCAGCCCGGGACAGGGGGCTGGCTACACCTTC. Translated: CASSPGQGAGYTF.

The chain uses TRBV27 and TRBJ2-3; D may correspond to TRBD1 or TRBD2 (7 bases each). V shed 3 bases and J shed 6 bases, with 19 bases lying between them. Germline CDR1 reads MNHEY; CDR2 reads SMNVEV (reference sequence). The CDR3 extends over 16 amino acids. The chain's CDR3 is CASSFLGAGGADTQYF. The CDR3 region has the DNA TGTGCCAGCAGTTTTCTGGGGGCAGGGGGGGCCGATACGCAGTATTTT.

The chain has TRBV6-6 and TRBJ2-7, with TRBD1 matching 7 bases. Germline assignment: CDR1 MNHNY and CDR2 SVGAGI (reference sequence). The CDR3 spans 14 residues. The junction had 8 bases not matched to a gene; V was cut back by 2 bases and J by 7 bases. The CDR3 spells CASSYEGQTGEQYF. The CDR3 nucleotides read TGTGCCAGCAGTTACGAGGGACAGACGGGAGAGCAGTACTTC.

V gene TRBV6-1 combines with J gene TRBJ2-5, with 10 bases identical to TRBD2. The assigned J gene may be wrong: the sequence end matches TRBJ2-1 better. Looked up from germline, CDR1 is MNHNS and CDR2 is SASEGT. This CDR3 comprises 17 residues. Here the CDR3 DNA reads TGTGCCAGCAGCTCCCTAAGCGGGGGGGCCCTAAAAAATGAGCAGTTCTTC. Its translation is CASSSLSGGALKNEQFF.

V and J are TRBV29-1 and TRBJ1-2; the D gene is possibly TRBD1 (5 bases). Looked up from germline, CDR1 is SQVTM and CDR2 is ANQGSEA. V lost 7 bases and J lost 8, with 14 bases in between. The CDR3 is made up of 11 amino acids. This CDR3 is CSDGAVGGYTF. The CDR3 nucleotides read TGCAGCGACGGGGCGGTGGGGGGCTACACCTTC.

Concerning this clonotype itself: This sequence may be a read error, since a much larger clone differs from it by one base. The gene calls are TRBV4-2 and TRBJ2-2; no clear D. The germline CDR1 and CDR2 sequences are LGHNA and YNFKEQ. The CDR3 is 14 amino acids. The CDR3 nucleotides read TGTGCCAACAGCCAAGATAGGCGTATCGGGGAGCTGTTTTTT. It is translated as CANSQDRRIGELFF.

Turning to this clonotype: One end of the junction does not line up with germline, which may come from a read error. CDR3: CASSLAPGLAFF. As DNA, the CDR3 is TGTGCCAGCAGCCTCGCACCGGGACTAGCGTTCTTC. The J gene is TRBJ2-5, the V gene TRBV5-6; 10 nucleotides match TRBD2. The CDR3 runs to 12 residues. Germline V gene data show CDR1 as SGHDT and CDR2 as YYEEEE.

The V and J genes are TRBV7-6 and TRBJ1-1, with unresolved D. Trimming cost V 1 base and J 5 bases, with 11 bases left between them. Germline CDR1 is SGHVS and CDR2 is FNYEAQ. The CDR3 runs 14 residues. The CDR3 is CASSLVTLETEAFF. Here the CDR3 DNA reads TGTGCCAGCAGCTTAGTAACATTAGAAACTGAAGCTTTCTTT.

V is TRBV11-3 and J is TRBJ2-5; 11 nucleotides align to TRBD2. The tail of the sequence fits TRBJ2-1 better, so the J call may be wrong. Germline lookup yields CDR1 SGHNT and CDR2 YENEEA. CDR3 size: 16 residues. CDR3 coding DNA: TGTGCCAGCAGCGCCACCGGAACTAGCGGGGGTTATGAGCAGTTCTTC. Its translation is CASSATGTSGGYEQFF.

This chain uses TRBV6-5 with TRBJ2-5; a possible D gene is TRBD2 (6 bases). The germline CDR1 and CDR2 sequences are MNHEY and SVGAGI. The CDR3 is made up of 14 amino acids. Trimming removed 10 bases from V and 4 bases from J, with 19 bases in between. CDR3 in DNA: TGTGCCACCAGCATAGAATCTAGCGTAGAGACCCAGTACTTC. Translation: CATSIESSVETQYF.

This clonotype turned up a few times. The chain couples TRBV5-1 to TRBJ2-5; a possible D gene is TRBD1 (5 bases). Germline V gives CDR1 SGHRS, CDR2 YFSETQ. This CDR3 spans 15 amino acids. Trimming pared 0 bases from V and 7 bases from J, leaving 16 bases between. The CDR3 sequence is CASSLEDGRTMTQYF. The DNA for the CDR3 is TGCGCCAGCAGCTTGGAGGACGGCAGGACAATGACCCAGTACTTC.

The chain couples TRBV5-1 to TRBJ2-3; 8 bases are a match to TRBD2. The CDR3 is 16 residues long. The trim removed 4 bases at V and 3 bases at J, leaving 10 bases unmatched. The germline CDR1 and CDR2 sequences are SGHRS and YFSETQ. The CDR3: CASSGGTSGGTDTQYF. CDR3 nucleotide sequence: TGCGCCAGCAGCGGAGGGACCAGCGGGGGAACAGATACGCAGTATTTT.

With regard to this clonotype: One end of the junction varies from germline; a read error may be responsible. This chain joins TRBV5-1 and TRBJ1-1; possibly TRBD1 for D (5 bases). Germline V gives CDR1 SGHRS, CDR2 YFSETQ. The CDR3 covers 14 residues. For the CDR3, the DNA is TGCGCCAACAGCCCTGATCCCGGGGGGACTGAAGCTTTCTTT. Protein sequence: CANSPDPGGTEAFF.

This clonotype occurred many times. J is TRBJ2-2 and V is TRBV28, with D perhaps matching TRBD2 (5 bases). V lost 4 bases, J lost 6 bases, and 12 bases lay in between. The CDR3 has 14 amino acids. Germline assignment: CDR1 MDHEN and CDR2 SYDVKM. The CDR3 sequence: CASSSPIGAGELFF. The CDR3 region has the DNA TGTGCCAGCAGTTCCCCCATCGGGGCCGGGGAGCTGTTTTTT.

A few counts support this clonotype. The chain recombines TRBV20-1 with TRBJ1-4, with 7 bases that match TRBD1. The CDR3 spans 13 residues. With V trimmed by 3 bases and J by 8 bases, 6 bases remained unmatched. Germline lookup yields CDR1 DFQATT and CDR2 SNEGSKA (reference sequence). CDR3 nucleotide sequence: TGCAGTGCTAGGCTGGGAGGGGGCGAAAAACTGTTTTTT. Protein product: CSARLGGGEKLFF.

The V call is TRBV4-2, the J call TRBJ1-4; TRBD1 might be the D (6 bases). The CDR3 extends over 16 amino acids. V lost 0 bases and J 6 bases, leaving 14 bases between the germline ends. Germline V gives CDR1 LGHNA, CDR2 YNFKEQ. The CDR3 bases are TGTGCCAGCAGCCAAGATCTCGTGGGGGGCTATGAAAAACTGTTTTTT. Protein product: CASSQDLVGGYEKLFF.

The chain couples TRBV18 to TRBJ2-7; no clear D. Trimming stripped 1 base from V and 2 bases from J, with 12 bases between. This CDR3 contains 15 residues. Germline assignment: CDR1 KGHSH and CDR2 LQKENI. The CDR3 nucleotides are TGTGCCAGCTCACCACGCAGGCAGGCCACCTACGAGCAGTACTTC. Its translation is CASSPRRQATYEQYF. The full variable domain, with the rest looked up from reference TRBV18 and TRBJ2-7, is NAGVMQNPRHLVRRRGQEARLRCSPMKGHSHVYWYRQLPEEGLKFMVYLQKENIIDESGMPKERFSAEFPKEGPSILRIQQVVRGDSAAYFCASSPRRQATYEQYFGPGTRLTVT.

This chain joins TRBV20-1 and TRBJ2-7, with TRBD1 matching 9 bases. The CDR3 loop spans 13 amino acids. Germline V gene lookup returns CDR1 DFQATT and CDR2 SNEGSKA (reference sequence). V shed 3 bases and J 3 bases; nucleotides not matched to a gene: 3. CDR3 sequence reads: CSASTGGFYEQYF. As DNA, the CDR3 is TGCAGTGCTAGCACAGGGGGCTTCTACGAGCAGTACTTC.